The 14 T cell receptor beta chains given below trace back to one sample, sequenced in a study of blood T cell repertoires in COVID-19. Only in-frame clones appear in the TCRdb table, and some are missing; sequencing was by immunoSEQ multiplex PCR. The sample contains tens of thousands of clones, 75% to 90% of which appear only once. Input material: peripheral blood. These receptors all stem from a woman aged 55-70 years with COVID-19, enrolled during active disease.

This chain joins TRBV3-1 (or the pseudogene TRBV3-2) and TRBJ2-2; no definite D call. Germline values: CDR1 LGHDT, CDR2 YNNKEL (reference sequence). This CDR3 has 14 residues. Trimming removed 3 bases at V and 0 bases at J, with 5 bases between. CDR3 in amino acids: CASSQYTNTGELFF. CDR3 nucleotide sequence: TGTGCCAGCAGCCAGTACACGAACACCGGGGAGCTGTTTTTT.

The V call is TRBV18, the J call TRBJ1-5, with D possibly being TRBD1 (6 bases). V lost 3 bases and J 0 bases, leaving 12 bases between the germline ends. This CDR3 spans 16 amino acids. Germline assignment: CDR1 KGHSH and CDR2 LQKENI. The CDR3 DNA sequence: TGTGCCAGCTCACCCGACAGGTCATATAGCAATCAGCCCCAGCATTTT. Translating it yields CASSPDRSYSNQPQHF.

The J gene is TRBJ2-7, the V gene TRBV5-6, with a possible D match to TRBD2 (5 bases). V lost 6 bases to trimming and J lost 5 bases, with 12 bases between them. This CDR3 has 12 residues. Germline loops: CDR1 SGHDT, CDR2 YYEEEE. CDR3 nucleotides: TGTGCCAGCACCCGCGGGCCCCACGAGCAGTACTTC. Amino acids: CASTRGPHEQYF.

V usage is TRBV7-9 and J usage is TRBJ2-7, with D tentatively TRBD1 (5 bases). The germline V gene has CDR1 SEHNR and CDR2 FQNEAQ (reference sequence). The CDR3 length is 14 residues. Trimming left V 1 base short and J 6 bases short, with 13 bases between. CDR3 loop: CASSLDAGRGEQYF. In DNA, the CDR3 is TGTGCCAGCAGCTTAGACGCCGGAAGGGGCGAGCAGTACTTC. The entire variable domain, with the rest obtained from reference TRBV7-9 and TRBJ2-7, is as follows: DTGVSQNPRHKITKRGQNVTFRCDPISEHNRLYWYRQTLGQGPEFLTYFQNEAQLEKSRLLSDRFSAERPKGSFSTLEIQRTEQGDSAMYLCASSLDAGRGEQYFGPGTRLTVT.

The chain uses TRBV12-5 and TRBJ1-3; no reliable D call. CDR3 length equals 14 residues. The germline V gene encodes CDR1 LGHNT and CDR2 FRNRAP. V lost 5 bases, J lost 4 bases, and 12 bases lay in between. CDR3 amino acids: CASGPGESGNTIYF. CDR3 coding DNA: TGTGCTAGTGGTCCCGGGGAATCGGGAAACACCATATATTTT.

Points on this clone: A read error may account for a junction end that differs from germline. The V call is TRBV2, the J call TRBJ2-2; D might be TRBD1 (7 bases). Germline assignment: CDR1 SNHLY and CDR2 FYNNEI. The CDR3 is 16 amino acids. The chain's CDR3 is CASSEADRRVTGELFF. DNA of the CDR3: TGTGCCAGCAGCGAAGCGGACAGGAGGGTCACCGGGGAGCTGTTTTTT. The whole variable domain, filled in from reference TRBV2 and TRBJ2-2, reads EPEVTQTPSHQVTQMGQEVILRCVPISNHLYFYWYRQILGQKVEFLVSFYNNEISEKSEIFDDQFSVERPDGSNFTLKIRSTKLEDSAMYFCASSEADRRVTGELFFGEGSRLTVL.

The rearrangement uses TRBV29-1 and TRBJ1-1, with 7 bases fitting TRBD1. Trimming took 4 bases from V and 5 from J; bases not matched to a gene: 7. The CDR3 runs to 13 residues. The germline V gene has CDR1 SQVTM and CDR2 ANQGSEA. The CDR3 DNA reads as TGCAGCGTTGTTCACAGGGGACGGACTGAAGCTTTCTTT. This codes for CSVVHRGRTEAFF.

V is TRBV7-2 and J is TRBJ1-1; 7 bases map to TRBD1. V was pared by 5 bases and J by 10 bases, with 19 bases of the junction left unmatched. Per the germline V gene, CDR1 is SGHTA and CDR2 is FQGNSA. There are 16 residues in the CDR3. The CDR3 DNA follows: TGTGCCAGCAGCCAAAAGGTGGGACAGCAGGGCGCAGGAGCTTTCTTT. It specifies CASSQKVGQQGAGAFF.

CDR3 DNA sequence: TGTGCCAGCAGTGCAAACCTCCCAGGGGAAAAACTGTTTTTT. Translating it yields CASSANLPGEKLFF. This chain connects TRBV2 to TRBJ1-4; tentatively, D is TRBD1 (5 bases). Trimming took 4 bases from V and 8 from J, leaving 14 bases between them. CDR1 is SNHLY, CDR2 FYNNEI, per germline. This CDR3 region has 14 residues. The whole variable domain, filled in from reference TRBV2 and TRBJ1-4, reads EPEVTQTPSHQVTQMGQEVILRCVPISNHLYFYWYRQILGQKVEFLVSFYNNEISEKSEIFDDQFSVERPDGSNFTLKIRSTKLEDSAMYFCASSANLPGEKLFFGSGTQLSVL.

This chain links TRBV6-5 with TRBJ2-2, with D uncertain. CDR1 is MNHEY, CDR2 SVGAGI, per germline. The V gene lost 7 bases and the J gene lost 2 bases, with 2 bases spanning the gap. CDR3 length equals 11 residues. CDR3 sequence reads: CASTNTGELFF. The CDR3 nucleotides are TGTGCCAGCACAAACACCGGGGAGCTGTTTTTT.

The CDR3 reads CAWRGQGVSGNTIYF. The CDR3 DNA reads as TGTGCCTGGAGAGGACAGGGCGTCTCTGGAAACACCATATATTTT. The V and J genes are TRBV30 and TRBJ1-3; TRBD1 matches 8 bases. The J segment lost 0 bases and the V segment lost 3 bases, leaving 4 bases of the junction unmatched. The CDR3 runs 15 residues. The germline CDR1 and CDR2 sequences are GTSNPN and SVGIG (reference sequence).

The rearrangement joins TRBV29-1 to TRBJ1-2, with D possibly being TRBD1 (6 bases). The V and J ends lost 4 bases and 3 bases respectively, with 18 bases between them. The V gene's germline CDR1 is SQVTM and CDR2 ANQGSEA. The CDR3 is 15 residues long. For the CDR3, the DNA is TGCAGCGTTGTGGACCCCGGGACAACCGACTATGGCTACACCTTC. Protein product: CSVVDPGTTDYGYTF.

CDR3 region: CASSPGDGSYGYTF. The DNA for the CDR3 is TGTGCCAGCAGCCCCGGGGATGGTAGCTATGGCTACACCTTC. The rearrangement links TRBV4-2 to TRBJ1-2; D not resolved. This CDR3 comprises 14 residues. V shed 4 bases and J shed 4 bases, with 13 bases lying between them. CDR1 and CDR2 (germline): LGHNA, YNFKEQ.

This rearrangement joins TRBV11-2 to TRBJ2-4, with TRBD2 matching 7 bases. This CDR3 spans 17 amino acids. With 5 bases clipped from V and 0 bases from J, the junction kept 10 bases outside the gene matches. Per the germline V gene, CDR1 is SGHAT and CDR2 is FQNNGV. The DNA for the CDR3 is TGTGCCAGCAGCCCGAGGCTAGCGGACTTAGCCAAAAACATTCAGTACTTC. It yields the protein CASSPRLADLAKNIQYF.